What follows are 31 T cell receptor beta chains derived from one specimen sequenced in a study of blood T cell repertoires in COVID-19. The protocol was immunoSEQ multiplex PCR, while the TCRdb copy is restricted to in-frame clones and leaves out a portion. Of roughly 150,000 clones listed, around 89% are singletons. The sequenced sample was peripheral blood. The source of these receptors is a man in his fifties or sixties who had recovered from COVID-19.

CDR3: CASKGQGTESYNEQFF. The CDR3 DNA reads as TGTGCCAGCAAGGGACAGGGGACGGAATCCTACAATGAGCAGTTCTTC. V and J are TRBV19 and TRBJ2-1; 10 nucleotides agree with TRBD1. CDR1 is LNHDA and CDR2 is SQIVND in the germline V gene (reference sequence). With V trimmed by 9 bases and J by 1 base, 9 bases remained unmatched. There are 16 residues in the CDR3.

The chain joins TRBV4-3 to TRBJ1-1, with a weak D call TRBD1 (5 bases). The V end was cut by 0 bases, the J end by 1 base, with 12 bases between. In germline, CDR1 is LGHNA, CDR2 YSLEER. There are 16 residues in the CDR3. CDR3 sequence: CASSQDAGRGNTEAFF. In nucleotides, the CDR3 is TGCGCCAGCAGCCAAGACGCAGGGAGGGGGAACACTGAAGCTTTCTTT.

V gene TRBV27 combines with J gene TRBJ2-7; 9 bases agree with TRBD1. V lost 5 bases to trimming and J lost 3 bases; unmatched junction nucleotides: 11. The CDR3 loop spans 16 amino acids. Germline V gives CDR1 MNHEY, CDR2 SMNVEV (reference sequence). CDR3 bases: TGTGCCAGCAGTAAACCGGGACAGGGATATTACTACGAGCAGTACTTC. Translated, it gives CASSKPGQGYYYEQYF.

The chain combines TRBV19 with TRBJ1-5; D is uncertain. The CDR3 loop spans 10 amino acids. Germline CDR1 LNHDA, CDR2 SQIVND (reference sequence). V lost 6 bases, J lost 11 bases, and 8 bases lay in between. The CDR3 DNA reads TGTGCCAGTAGCCACGGGACCCAGCATTTT. Its protein product is CASSHGTQHF.

This chain links TRBV11-1 with TRBJ2-7; 8 nucleotides align to TRBD1. The CDR3 totals 16 residues. Germline lookup yields CDR1 SGHAT and CDR2 FQDESV (reference sequence). Trimming took 1 base from V and 2 from J; bases not matched to a gene: 7. The CDR3 reads CASSLVQGAQTYEQYF. CDR3 coding DNA: TGTGCCAGCAGCTTAGTTCAGGGGGCGCAGACCTACGAGCAGTACTTC. The full variable domain, its missing parts supplied by reference TRBV11-1 and TRBJ2-7, is EAEVAQSPRYKITEKSQAVAFWCDPISGHATLYWYRQILGQGPELLVQFQDESVVDDSQLPKDRFSAERLKGVDSTLKIQPAELGDSAMYLCASSLVQGAQTYEQYFGPGTRLTVT.

This clone has a single count. This sequence joins TRBV28 and TRBJ2-3; TRBD2 aligns across 12 bases. The CDR3 is 15 amino acids. Germline V gene lookup returns CDR1 MDHEN and CDR2 SYDVKM. The V and J ends lost 10 bases and 0 bases, in that order; junction bases with no gene match: 5. This CDR3 reads CATTSGGSSTDTQYF. In DNA form, the CDR3 reads TGTGCCACCACTAGCGGGGGGTCTAGCACAGATACGCAGTATTTT.

The CDR3 reads CASSRLGNTEAFF. Written as DNA, the CDR3 is TGTGCCAGCAGCCGTCTCGGGAACACTGAAGCTTTCTTT. The chain links TRBV7-3 to TRBJ1-1; D is unclear. Trimming stripped 5 bases from V and 1 base from J, with 8 bases between. The CDR3 is 13 amino acids. Germline V lookup: CDR1 SGHTA, CDR2 FQGTGA.

The chain couples TRBV7-2 to TRBJ1-5; weak D call: TRBD1 (6 bases). Germline assignment: CDR1 SGHTA and CDR2 FQGNSA. The CDR3 is 16 residues long. Trimming took 2 bases from V and 4 from J, leaving 15 bases between them. The CDR3 DNA is TGTGCCAGCAGCTTATTTTCTCGGGACATAAATCAGCCCCAGCATTTT. Protein product: CASSLFSRDINQPQHF.

The chain recombines TRBV7-2 with TRBJ2-7; 10 bases fit TRBD1. CDR1 and CDR2 from the germline V gene are SGHTA and FQGNSA. The CDR3 extends over 13 amino acids. V dropped 5 bases and J dropped 2; count of bases not matched to a gene: 0. DNA for the CDR3: TGTGCCAGCAGCGGACAGGGGGCCTACGAGCAGTACTTC. Amino acids: CASSGQGAYEQYF. Filled out from reference TRBV7-2 and TRBJ2-7, the complete variable domain reads GAGVSQSPSNKVTEKGKDVELRCDPISGHTALYWYRQSLGQGLEFLIYFQGNSAPDKSGLPSDRFSAERTGGSVSTLTIQRTQQEDSAVYLCASSGQGAYEQYFGPGTRLTVT.

In this sample, this clone turned up once. The V and J genes are TRBV5-6 and TRBJ2-5; 7 bases agree with TRBD1. Germline V CDR1 and CDR2: SGHDT, YYEEEE. The V gene end was trimmed by 4 bases and the J gene end by 5 bases; junction bases not matched to a gene: 8. CDR3 size: 14 residues. The CDR3 protein is CASSRDRAWETQYF. The CDR3 DNA reads as TGTGCCAGCAGCAGAGACAGGGCTTGGGAGACCCAGTACTTC.

This clone showed up just once. J is TRBJ1-4 and V is TRBV6-2 or TRBV6-3; the D gene is possibly TRBD1 (5 bases). The germline gives CDR1 MNHEY, CDR2 SVGEGT. This CDR3 comprises 13 residues. V shed 4 bases and J shed 8 bases, with 11 bases lying between them. The CDR3 DNA sequence: TGTGCCAGCAGTTCAGGGCTATACGAAAAACTGTTTTTT. As protein: CASSSGLYEKLFF.

This clone was seen once. This chain connects TRBV25-1 to TRBJ2-5; 7 nucleotides match TRBD1. With 7 bases clipped from V and 2 bases from J, the junction kept 10 bases outside the gene matches. This CDR3 has 15 residues. CDR1 is MGHDK and CDR2 is SYGVNS in the germline V gene. In nucleotides, the CDR3 is TGTGCCAGCACTTATTCGACAGGGCAGCAAGAGACCCAGTACTTC. Amino acids: CASTYSTGQQETQYF. Drawing the rest from reference TRBV25-1 and TRBJ2-5, the complete variable domain is EADIYQTPRYLVIGTGKKITLECSQTMGHDKMYWYQQDPGMELHLIHYSYGVNSTEKGDLSSESTVSRIRTEHFPLTLESARPSHTSQYLCASTYSTGQQETQYFGPGTRLLVL.

The gene calls are TRBV28 and TRBJ1-5, with D hard to call. This CDR3 is built from 13 residues. V dropped 4 bases and J dropped 6 bases, with 10 bases sitting between them. Germline CDR1 and CDR2: MDHEN and SYDVKM. The CDR3 region has the DNA TGTGCCAGCAGTTCCCCCCCGGGTCAGCCCCAGCATTTT. It translates to CASSSPPGQPQHF. Filled out from reference TRBV28 and TRBJ1-5, the complete variable domain reads DVKVTQSSRYLVKRTGEKVFLECVQDMDHENMFWYRQDPGLGLRLIYFSYDVKMKEKGDIPEGYSVSREKKERFSLILESASTNQTSMYLCASSSPPGQPQHFGDGTRLSIL.

The chain employs TRBV6-2 or TRBV6-3 and TRBJ2-3; 11 nucleotides line up with TRBD2. In germline, CDR1 is MNHEY, CDR2 SVGEGT. V was clipped by 5 bases and J by 4 bases; unmatched bases: 14. This CDR3 has 18 amino acids. CDR3 nucleotide sequence: TGTGCCAGCAGTCAGAAACGAACTAGCGGGAGTAGGGCAGATACGCAGTATTTT. Translating gives CASSQKRTSGSRADTQYF.

The chain couples TRBV21-1 to TRBJ2-5; the table assigns TRBD2, which was not confirmed against the DNA. TRBV21-1 is recorded as a pseudogene. The CDR3 runs 17 residues. This CDR3 is CASSPKGGGRAIGTQYF. The CDR3 DNA follows: TGTGCCAGCAGCCCTAAGGGAGGCGGGAGGGCCATAGGGACCCAGTACTTC.

V gene TRBV19 combines with J gene TRBJ2-7; the match to TRBD1 covers 7 bases. Germline V lookup: CDR1 LNHDA, CDR2 SQIVND (reference sequence). The V segment lost 9 bases and the J segment 3 bases; nucleotides outside the gene matches: 11. This CDR3 contains 14 residues. The CDR3 bases are TGTGCCAGCAGCAGCACAGGGGTTTACTACGAGCAGTACTTC. It encodes CASSSTGVYYEQYF. Using reference TRBV19 and TRBJ2-7 for the parts outside the CDR3, the full variable domain is DGGITQSPKYLFRKEGQNVTLSCEQNLNHDAMYWYRQDPGQGLRLIYYSQIVNDFQKGDIAEGYSVSREKKESFPLTVTSAQKNPTAFYLCASSSTGVYYEQYFGPGTRLTVT.

The rearrangement links TRBV5-1 to TRBJ1-1; 7 positions agree with TRBD1. The CDR3 runs to 14 residues. The J segment lost 2 bases and the V segment lost 2 bases, leaving 3 bases of the junction unmatched. Germline values: CDR1 SGHRS, CDR2 YFSETQ. The CDR3 DNA sequence: TGCGCCAGCAGCTTCCAGGGGGGAAACACTGAAGCTTTCTTT. Translated, it gives CASSFQGGNTEAFF.

The sample holds a few counts of this clone. The J gene is TRBJ2-7, the V gene TRBV5-4; TRBD2 aligns across 13 bases. Germline loops: CDR1 SGHNT, CDR2 YYREEE (reference sequence). This CDR3 is 15 amino acids long. Trimming cost V 4 bases and J 3 bases; bases outside gene matches: 4. The CDR3 DNA reads as TGTGCCAGCAGCCAACTAGCGGGAGGGGACTACGAGCAGTACTTC. Residues: CASSQLAGGDYEQYF. The variable domain in full, completed from reference TRBV5-4 and TRBJ2-7, reads ETGVTQSPTHLIKTRGQQVTLRCSSQSGHNTVSWYQQALGQGPQFIFQYYREEENGRGNFPPRFSGLQFPNYSSELNVNALELDDSALYLCASSQLAGGDYEQYFGPGTRLTVT.

The J gene is TRBJ1-5, the V gene TRBV24-1; D not certain. This CDR3 has 16 amino acids. V was pared by 4 bases and J by 2 bases, with 14 bases between. Per the germline V gene, CDR1 is KGHDR and CDR2 is SFDVKD. CDR3 coding DNA: TGTGCCACCAGTGACCCGAGGGAGTCGGGCAATCAGCCCCAGCATTTT. It specifies CATSDPRESGNQPQHF.

V is TRBV5-1 and J is TRBJ2-7; the match to TRBD1 covers 7 bases. There are 12 residues in the CDR3. From germline, CDR1 is SGHRS and CDR2 YFSETQ. V trimming: 2 bases; J trimming: 7 bases; junction bases outside the gene matches: 3. The CDR3 DNA sequence: TGCGCCAGCAGCTTCGGGACAGTAGAGCAGTACTTC. It specifies CASSFGTVEQYF.

The rearrangement uses TRBV27 and TRBJ1-2, with 9 bases that match TRBD1. This CDR3 contains 16 residues. Germline CDR1 is MNHEY and CDR2 is SMNVEV (reference sequence). V gave up 7 bases and J gave up 3 bases; unmatched junction bases: 12. Here the CDR3 reads CASNALDRGSHYGYTF. CDR3 coding DNA: TGTGCCAGCAACGCCTTGGACAGGGGATCTCACTATGGCTACACCTTC.

The gene calls are TRBV23-1 and TRBJ1-5; TRBD1 matches at 9 bases. TRBV23-1 is labeled an ORF, and its function is uncertain. This CDR3 comprises 16 residues. After removal of 2 bases from V and 2 bases from J, the junction contained 4 bases not matched to a gene. This CDR3 reads CASSQEQGAGNQPQHF. CDR3 DNA: TGCGCCAGCAGTCAAGAACAGGGGGCAGGCAATCAGCCCCAGCATTTT.

The chain carries TRBV19 and TRBJ2-6; TRBD1 is a possible D gene (5 bases). The CDR3 loop spans 17 amino acids. V lost 5 bases, J lost 0 bases, and 14 bases lay in between. Germline V gives CDR1 LNHDA, CDR2 SQIVND (reference sequence). DNA for the CDR3: TGTGCCAGTAGTTCTCGACAGATCAGCTCTGGGGCCAACGTCCTGACTTTC. Translating it yields CASSSRQISSGANVLTF.

The genes are TRBV5-8 and TRBJ2-2; D is unresolved. The CDR3 is made up of 14 amino acids. Trimming took off 3 bases at V and 6 bases at J, with 12 bases between the two ends. Germline CDR1 reads SGHTS; CDR2 reads YDEGEE. CDR3 sequence reads: CASSSSRVSGELFF. Written as DNA, the CDR3 is TGTGCCAGCAGCTCATCTAGAGTGTCCGGGGAGCTGTTTTTT.

This clone has a single count. J is TRBJ2-1 and V is TRBV19, with 8 nucleotides matching TRBD2. Per germline, CDR1 LNHDA and CDR2 SQIVND (reference sequence). The V gene end was trimmed by 6 bases and the J gene end by 4 bases; junction bases not matched to a gene: 2. The length of the CDR3 is 13 residues. In DNA form, the CDR3 reads TGTGCCAGTAGCGGGGGGGGATACAATGAGCAGTTCTTC. This sequence encodes CASSGGGYNEQFF.

The chain carries TRBV6-1 and TRBJ1-2; D gene ambiguous. CDR3 size: 14 residues. The ends were cut back, 1 base at V and 8 bases at J, with 14 bases in the middle. Germline CDR1 MNHNS, CDR2 SASEGT. DNA for the CDR3: TGTGCCAGCAGTGAAGGCGGGAGTTGGACGGGCTACACCTTC. Protein sequence: CASSEGGSWTGYTF.

The J gene is TRBJ2-1, the V gene TRBV2, with no clear D. The CDR3 is 15 amino acids. Trimming pared 4 bases from V and 4 bases from J, leaving 14 bases between. The germline V gene encodes CDR1 SNHLY and CDR2 FYNNEI. The CDR3, as DNA: TGTGCCAGCAGTGGCTTTCAGGCCCTTTACAATGAGCAGTTCTTC. This sequence encodes CASSGFQALYNEQFF.

The chain employs TRBV5-1 and TRBJ2-7, with a tentative D call TRBD1 (6 bases). The CDR3 runs 16 residues. The V end was cut by 5 bases, the J end by 2 bases, with 20 bases between. The germline V gene has CDR1 SGHRS and CDR2 YFSETQ. CDR3 amino acids: CASSSPLGAVTYEQYF. CDR3 DNA sequence: TGCGCCAGCAGTTCCCCCCTGGGGGCAGTAACCTACGAGCAGTACTTC.

The chain has TRBV19 and TRBJ2-1; tentatively, D is TRBD1 (5 bases). This CDR3 spans 12 amino acids. Deletions cut 5 bases from V and 6 bases from J, with 8 bases between. From germline, CDR1 is LNHDA and CDR2 SQIVND (reference sequence). Here the CDR3 DNA reads TGTGCCAGTAGTCAGGGCATCAATGAGCAGTTCTTC. This encodes CASSQGINEQFF.

The V and J genes are TRBV9 and TRBJ1-1; D is possibly TRBD1 (6 bases). The CDR3 has 14 residues. Trimming stripped 3 bases from V and 2 bases from J, with 11 bases between. Germline CDR1 SGDLS, CDR2 YYNGEE. In DNA, the CDR3 is TGTGCCAGCAGCGCCGGACAGAGTAACACTGAAGCTTTCTTT. Its protein product is CASSAGQSNTEAFF.

The genes are TRBV6-5 and TRBJ2-1; D is uncertain. Looked up from germline, CDR1 is MNHEY and CDR2 is SVGAGI. With 0 bases removed from V and 2 bases from J, the gap between germline ends came to 5 bases. This CDR3 contains 14 residues. CDR3 bases: TGTGCCAGCAGTTACTCTGGAGCCTACAATGAGCAGTTCTTC. Translated: CASSYSGAYNEQFF.